This entry describes one T cell receptor (beta chain). Trimming removed 3 bases at V and 0 bases at J, with 14 bases between. The CDR3 is made up of 17 amino acids. CDR1 and CDR2 (germline): SGHVS, FNYEAQ. Then a second PCR, running roughly 7 to 11 cycles, was carried out with a sample-barcoded 5' primer and a J-beta primer mix. From the 5' RACE reads, TCRdb called clonotypes with MiXCR, one entry per CDR3 protein. Seen here are 1.5 million to 2 million distinct CDR3 sequences, about 49% observed once, and the top ten hold roughly 2.1%. This entry is derived from a study of blood T cells in healthy people across ages.

The TCR was taken from a woman in her forties in good health. Sequencing was performed on blood. The chain has TRBV7-6 and TRBJ2-2; D is perhaps TRBD2 (6 bases). As DNA, the CDR3 is TGTGCCAGCAGCTTCCCCAATGGAGGGGCGAACACCGGGGAGCTGTTTTTT. Amino acids: CASSFPNGGANTGELFF.